This T cell receptor beta chain is drawn from a study of monozygotic twins with inflammatory bowel disease. The germline gives CDR1 MGHDK, CDR2 SYGVNS. The CDR3 has 16 residues. A remark on this clonotype: Its antigen is undetermined.

Study-level points and caveats: IBD-affected twins scored below their healthy co-twins in TCRbeta diversity (inverse Simpson).

cDNA for TCRalpha and TCRbeta was amplified by nested PCRs of roughly 15 then around 9 cycles. TCRdb reprocessed the 5' RACE reads, with one entry per CDR3 protein and no DNA. The listing records 200,000 to 250,000 distinct CDR3 sequences. This receptor was obtained from a human donor with ulcerative colitis or Crohn's disease, or a healthy co-twin of an affected twin (not recorded which). The chain combines TRBV25-1 with TRBJ2-1; the D call from TCRdb, TRBD1, cannot be confirmed without DNA. The sample comprised blood. This CDR3 reads CASSEPQRDRSGEQFF. Filled out from reference TRBV25-1 and TRBJ2-1, the complete variable domain reads EADIYQTPRYLVIGTGKKITLECSQTMGHDKMYWYQQDPGMELHLIHYSYGVNSTEKGDLSSESTVSRIRTEHFPLTLESARPSHTSQYLCASSEPQRDRSGEQFFGPGTRLTVL.